This TCR beta chain originates from a study of blood T cell repertoires in COVID-19. For the study at large: Sites in the United States, Italy and Spain provided acute and convalescent COVID-19 samples. Nucleic acid was either cDNA or gDNA, and it came from T cells, B-cell-depleted T cells, or PBMCs.

Study processing details: For nucleated cells, counts were estimated from reference gene primer amplification. Sequencing was performed with immunoSEQ multiplex PCR; in TCRdb, only in-frame clones are kept and a portion is missing. For V, J and clone size, that table is used; D and trimming come from the DNA. This table holds 55,000 to 65,000 clones, around 86% found once. In germline, CDR1 is MNHNY, CDR2 SVGAGI (reference sequence). The CDR3 covers 13 residues. The V end was cut by 7 bases, the J end by 6 bases, with 16 bases between. The sample comprised peripheral blood. The chain combines TRBV6-6 with TRBJ2-7; D is perhaps TRBD2 (7 bases). This receptor was obtained from a woman older than 75 with acute or convalescent COVID-19. For the CDR3, the DNA is TGTGCCAGCAATAGAGAGGGAGGGGGCGAGCAGTACTTC. Encoded protein: CASNREGGGEQYF.